This T cell receptor beta chain was obtained from a study of T cells in Graves' hyperthyroidism and ophthalmopathy. General observations from the study: Most thyroid clonotypes with frequency above 0.001 were detected in blood.

Cells are PBMCs isolated from around 10 ml of fresh blood. The CDR3 has 15 amino acids. The germline CDR1 and CDR2 sequences are DFQATT and SNEGSKA (reference sequence). V was pared by 6 bases and J by 5 bases, with 11 bases of the junction left unmatched. Regions amplified from RNA transcripts were the TCR beta CDR3 regions. RT-PCR in the first round (using the HTBI primer set) targeted the TCR CDR3. MiXCR, applied by TCRdb to the multiplex PCR reads, yields one record per CDR3 protein. The sample shows fewer than 650,000 distinct CDR3 sequences, roughly 15% of them seen only once. Ten or more counts support this clonotype. Its antigen is unidentified.

The genes are TRBV20-1 and TRBJ2-2, with 8 nucleotides matching TRBD1. Sequencing used blood. The TCR comes from a woman aged 40 to 50 with Graves' ophthalmopathy. CDR3 sequence: CSAREDRVTTGELFF. The CDR3 DNA sequence: TGCAGTGCCAGGGAGGACAGGGTAACGACCGGGGAGCTGTTTTTT.